In its sample, the clone carrying this TCR beta chain was seen many times. Its cognate antigen is unknown. The CDR3 runs 18 residues. The V and J ends lost 0 bases and 2 bases respectively, with 19 bases between them. Germline CDR1 is SGHRS and CDR2 is YFSETQ. Patients with alopecia areata provided lesional scalp punch biopsies as well as peripheral blood. The data derive from a study of CD8+ T cells in alopecia areata. As for the study in general: Treated individuals took tofacitinib by mouth, 5 to 10 mg twice daily. Treatment ran 6 to 18 months, with 6 months of follow-up afterward. Broader study findings: Possibly as an HLA-related effect, TCR sharing across patients appeared less clear than in mice. Affected lesional scalp, above all in alopecia totalis/universalis, was more clonal than normal scalp.

Reverse transcribed after extraction, RNA yielded cDNA as the sequencing template. Profiling relied on immunoSEQ multiplex PCR, and the TCRdb table lists in-frame clones only, not all of them. The table records about 15,000 clones, 60% of them present only once. The source is a human donor with alopecia areata. Sequences were obtained from skin. This chain connects TRBV5-1 to TRBJ2-3; D may correspond to TRBD1 or TRBD2 (6 bases each). The CDR3 reads CASSLGGAGAINTDTQYF. CDR3 coding DNA: TGCGCCAGCAGCTTGGGGGGGGCAGGGGCCATTAACACAGATACGCAGTATTTT. The complete variable domain, with remaining parts taken from reference TRBV5-1 and TRBJ2-3, reads KAGVTQTPRYLIKTRGQQVTLSCSPISGHRSVSWYQQTPGQGLQFLFEYFSETQRNKGNFPGRFSGRQFSNSRSEMNVSTLELGDSALYLCASSLGGAGAINTDTQYFGPGTRLTVL.